These 31 T cell receptor beta chains were all obtained from the same sample, sequenced in a study of PD-L1 blockade in urothelial cancer. Sequencing was performed with immunoSEQ multiplex PCR; in TCRdb, only in-frame clones are kept and a portion is missing. Of about 82,000 clones in the sample, 90% were seen once. The sample was PBMCs, taken around atezolizumab (anti-PD-L1) treatment. These receptors originate from a man between 60 and 70 years old with urothelial cancer.

This sequence joins TRBV19 and TRBJ2-1; 7 nucleotides line up with TRBD2. The CDR3 runs 14 residues. The V segment lost 7 bases and the J segment 8 bases; nucleotides outside the gene matches: 11. From germline, CDR1 is LNHDA and CDR2 SQIVND (reference sequence). CDR3 region: CASMEAGRGDEQFF. DNA for the CDR3: TGTGCCAGTATGGAAGCGGGACGCGGGGATGAGCAGTTCTTC.

This chain connects TRBV5-1 to TRBJ2-5, with a possible D match to TRBD2 (6 bases). CDR1 is SGHRS and CDR2 is YFSETQ in the germline V gene. The CDR3 runs 15 residues. V lost 4 bases to trimming and J lost 3 bases, with 16 bases between them. Here the CDR3 reads CASSPRPSAEETQYF. The CDR3 DNA reads as TGCGCCAGCAGCCCCCGGCCTAGCGCCGAAGAGACCCAGTACTTC. Combining the CDR3 with reference TRBV5-1 and TRBJ2-5 gives the whole variable domain KAGVTQTPRYLIKTRGQQVTLSCSPISGHRSVSWYQQTPGQGLQFLFEYFSETQRNKGNFPGRFSGRQFSNSRSEMNVSTLELGDSALYLCASSPRPSAEETQYFGPGTRLLVL.

This chain links TRBV4-3 with TRBJ1-5; TRBD1 might be the D (6 bases). Germline V gene sequence: CDR1 LGHNA, CDR2 YSLEER. The CDR3 runs to 13 residues. V was clipped by 3 bases and J by 6 bases, with 9 bases between them. CDR3 DNA sequence: TGCGCCAGCAGCCAGGGGGCGCGTCAGCCCCAGCATTTT. It encodes CASSQGARQPQHF.

This chain uses TRBV15 with TRBJ2-5; 12 bases fit TRBD2. Unmatched junction bases numbered 3, after V lost 3 bases and J lost 1 base. The CDR3 spans 16 residues. Germline V lookup: CDR1 LNHNV, CDR2 YYDKDF (reference sequence). The CDR3 DNA follows: TGTGCCACCAGCAGCACTAGCGGGGGGACCCAAGAGACCCAGTACTTC. It codes for CATSSTSGGTQETQYF.

V usage is TRBV7-9 and J usage is TRBJ2-7; 11 bases line up with TRBD2. The last part of the DNA fits TRBJ2-5 better; the J call may be wrong. The CDR3 spans 16 residues. Germline CDR1 SEHNR, CDR2 FQNEAQ (reference sequence). DNA for the CDR3: TGTGCCAGCAGCTTAGCAAGTGAGGGGACTAGCGGGACCCAGTACTTC. Translating gives CASSLASEGTSGTQYF.

V gene TRBV9 combines with J gene TRBJ1-2; D is possibly TRBD1 (5 bases). The CDR3 sequence is 17 residues long. V lost 4 bases and J 4 bases, leaving 23 bases between the germline ends. Germline V gene sequence: CDR1 SGDLS, CDR2 YYNGEE. The CDR3 DNA reads as TGTGCCAGCAGCCCAAGTACAGGCACTGAACACAGCTATGGCTACACCTTC. Translation: CASSPSTGTEHSYGYTF.

This sequence joins TRBV25-1 and TRBJ1-3; the D gene is possibly TRBD1 (6 bases). Trimming removed 4 bases from V and 0 bases from J, with 7 bases in between. The CDR3 runs to 14 residues. CDR1 MGHDK and CDR2 SYGVNS come from the germline V gene. The CDR3 is CASSGQASGNTIYF. In nucleotides, the CDR3 is TGTGCCAGCAGTGGACAGGCCTCTGGAAACACCATATATTTT.

The rearrangement uses TRBV30 and TRBJ2-5; unclear D gene. CDR1 and CDR2 from the germline V gene are GTSNPN and SVGIG (reference sequence). The CDR3 consists of 12 residues. V shed 0 bases and J shed 5 bases, with 7 bases lying between them. CDR3 residues: CAWSVTRETQYF. CDR3 nucleotide sequence: TGTGCCTGGAGTGTTACGAGGGAGACCCAGTACTTC.

The rearrangement links TRBV27 to TRBJ1-2; the match to TRBD1 covers 9 bases. The CDR3 runs to 15 residues. CDR1 MNHEY and CDR2 SMNVEV come from the germline V gene (reference sequence). Losses at the gene ends were 4 bases for V and 8 bases for J; bases not matched to a gene: 11. CDR3 protein: CASSSSGTGFAGYTF. The CDR3 nucleotides read TGTGCCAGCAGTTCCTCCGGGACAGGGTTCGCCGGCTACACCTTC.

This chain connects TRBV4-3 to TRBJ2-7; TRBD1 is a possible D gene (8 bases). This CDR3 region has 15 residues. From germline, CDR1 is LGHNA and CDR2 YSLEER. V was shortened by 0 bases and J by 4 bases, with 13 bases between the two germline ends. The CDR3 sequence: CASSQDSQGGYEQYF. CDR3 in DNA: TGCGCCAGCAGCCAAGATTCACAGGGGGGGTACGAGCAGTACTTC.

This chain joins TRBV4-2 and TRBJ2-1; 9 bases line up with TRBD2. Germline CDR1 LGHNA, CDR2 YNFKEQ. The CDR3 is 14 residues long. After removal of 5 bases from V and 9 bases from J, the junction contained 8 bases not matched to a gene. The CDR3 spells CASSSPGTSIEQFF. The CDR3 DNA reads as TGTGCCAGCAGCTCGCCCGGGACTAGCATTGAGCAGTTCTTC.

This clone appeared once. The rearrangement links TRBV30 to TRBJ1-1; possible D gene TRBD1, 5 bases. Germline V gives CDR1 GTSNPN, CDR2 SVGIG (reference sequence). The CDR3 is 15 amino acids. V lost 5 bases, J lost 5 bases, and 21 bases lay in between. CDR3 nucleotides: TGTGCCTGGGCAACCTGGAGGGGCGGGAAGACTGAAGCTTTCTTT. This codes for CAWATWRGGKTEAFF.

This rearrangement joins TRBV19 to TRBJ1-5; no reliable D call. The CDR3 has 16 residues. Germline CDR1 and CDR2: LNHDA and SQIVND (reference sequence). Trimming pared 3 bases from V and 6 bases from J, leaving 18 bases between. CDR3 residues: CASSIPQTGRTQPQHF. Here the CDR3 DNA reads TGTGCCAGTAGTATCCCTCAAACTGGTCGTACTCAGCCCCAGCATTTT.

The DNA of the CDR3 is TGTGCCATCAGTGAGGGGCTAGCGGGGTCTAGCACAGATACGCAGTATTTT. Translating it yields CAISEGLAGSSTDTQYF. The chain employs TRBV10-3 and TRBJ2-3, with 9 bases fitting TRBD2. Looked up from germline, CDR1 is ENHRY and CDR2 is SYGVKD. This CDR3 comprises 17 residues. V lost 2 bases, J lost 0 bases, and 6 bases stayed unmatched.

The chain employs TRBV28 and TRBJ2-2; 10 nucleotides match TRBD1. The V segment lost 7 bases and the J segment 6 bases; nucleotides outside the gene matches: 17. This CDR3 contains 18 residues. CDR1 is MDHEN and CDR2 is SYDVKM in the germline V gene. CDR3 sequence: CASTRLWFGTGAPGELFF. CDR3 coding DNA: TGTGCCAGCACGCGCCTGTGGTTCGGGACAGGGGCCCCCGGGGAGCTGTTTTTT.

This clone was recorded only once. This sequence joins TRBV5-1 and TRBJ2-1, with 11 bases fitting TRBD2. The ends lost 3 bases at V and 6 bases at J; junction bases unmatched: 5. Germline CDR1 is SGHRS and CDR2 is YFSETQ. This CDR3 region has 15 residues. The chain's CDR3 is CASSWGLADTNEQFF. CDR3 in DNA: TGCGCCAGCAGCTGGGGACTAGCGGACACCAATGAGCAGTTCTTC.

In its sample, this clone was seen a few times. The V call is TRBV4-3, the J call TRBJ1-2; D is possibly TRBD1 (5 bases). V lost 0 bases and J 1 base, leaving 15 bases between the germline ends. The V gene's germline CDR1 is LGHNA and CDR2 YSLEER. The CDR3 length is 17 residues. The DNA for the CDR3 is TGCGCCAGCAGCCAAGATCGGGGGTCACAACTTAACTATGGCTACACCTTC. Translating it yields CASSQDRGSQLNYGYTF.

This CDR3 reads CASTSGATDTQYF. CDR3 in DNA: TGTGCCAGTACTAGCGGGGCCACAGATACGCAGTATTTT. The V call is TRBV2, the J call TRBJ2-3; 10 bases map to TRBD2. In germline, CDR1 is SNHLY, CDR2 FYNNEI. V was clipped by 9 bases and J by 2 bases; unmatched bases: 2. This CDR3 has 13 residues.

The chain employs TRBV6-6 and TRBJ1-5; D not certain. V was shortened by 0 bases and J by 7 bases, with 10 bases between the two germline ends. CDR3 length equals 14 residues. Germline V lookup: CDR1 MNHNY, CDR2 SVGAGI (reference sequence). The CDR3 here is CASSYSEGSQPQHF. CDR3 DNA sequence: TGTGCCAGCAGTTACTCGGAGGGTTCCCAGCCCCAGCATTTT.

The chain couples TRBV5-1 to TRBJ1-3; D ambiguous. Per the germline V gene, CDR1 is SGHRS and CDR2 is YFSETQ. V was pared by 0 bases and J by 1 base, with 11 bases between. The CDR3 sequence is 16 residues long. This CDR3 is CASSLGYADSGNTIYF. In DNA, the CDR3 is TGCGCCAGCAGCTTGGGGTACGCGGATTCTGGAAACACCATATATTTT.

The CDR3 protein is CASTLQGGPGELFF. The CDR3, as DNA: TGCGCCAGCACTCTTCAGGGGGGACCCGGGGAGCTGTTTTTT. This chain connects TRBV4-3 to TRBJ2-2, with D perhaps matching TRBD1 (7 bases). Trimming left V 7 bases short and J 6 bases short, with 15 bases between. This CDR3 region has 14 residues. Germline loops: CDR1 LGHNA, CDR2 YSLEER.

This chain uses TRBV19 with TRBJ2-7, with 7 bases matching TRBD2. V was pared by 3 bases and J by 0 bases, with 2 bases of the junction left unmatched. The CDR3 spans 14 residues. Germline CDR1 and CDR2: LNHDA and SQIVND (reference sequence). CDR3 amino acids: CASSIGGSSYEQYF. The CDR3 DNA reads TGTGCCAGTAGTATCGGCGGGAGCTCCTACGAGCAGTACTTC.

This chain joins TRBV5-4 and TRBJ1-2, with D perhaps TRBD1 (6 bases). The CDR3 sequence is 13 residues long. CDR1 and CDR2 (germline): SGHNT, YYREEE (reference sequence). V gave up 1 base and J gave up 6 bases, with 10 bases separating them. The DNA of the CDR3 is TGTGCCAGCAGCTTGCCACAGGGCGATGGCTACACCTTC. Translating gives CASSLPQGDGYTF.

The chain's CDR3 is CASSTDTGTTYNEQFF. CDR3 in DNA: TGTGCCAGTAGTACGGACACAGGGACAACCTACAATGAGCAGTTCTTC. The chain employs TRBV19 and TRBJ2-1, with D possibly being TRBD1 (6 bases). Germline CDR1 LNHDA, CDR2 SQIVND (reference sequence). The ends were cut back, 4 bases at V and 2 bases at J, with 15 bases in the middle. This CDR3 has 16 amino acids. The variable domain in full, with the rest retrieved from reference TRBV19 and TRBJ2-1, is DGGITQSPKYLFRKEGQNVTLSCEQNLNHDAMYWYRQDPGQGLRLIYYSQIVNDFQKGDIAEGYSVSREKKESFPLTVTSAQKNPTAFYLCASSTDTGTTYNEQFFGPGTRLTVL.

This rearrangement joins TRBV7-9 to TRBJ2-7; 7 bases are shared with TRBD1. The CDR3 spans 16 residues. J was trimmed by 7 bases and V by 5 bases; bases with no gene match: 17. CDR1 SEHNR and CDR2 FQNEAQ come from the germline V gene (reference sequence). The DNA of the CDR3 is TGTGCCAGCAGCGACATAAGGGGGCCCGGGACGGAAGAGCAGTACTTC. Encoded protein: CASSDIRGPGTEEQYF.

The V and J genes are TRBV4-2 and TRBJ2-7, with 10 bases matching TRBD1. Germline trimming cut 4 bases from V and 2 bases from J; bases unmatched to any gene: 5. Germline V gene sequence: CDR1 LGHNA, CDR2 YNFKEQ. CDR3 length equals 15 residues. DNA of the CDR3: TGTGCCAGCAGCCCCCCCGGGACAGGGGCCTACGAGCAGTACTTC. Translated, it gives CASSPPGTGAYEQYF.

This CDR3 is CASTTYWAPQHF. The DNA of the CDR3 is TGTGCCAGTACCACGTACTGGGCGCCCCAGCATTTT. The chain is built from TRBV19 and TRBJ1-5; D is unclear. V lost 7 bases to trimming and J lost 9 bases, with 13 bases between them. The CDR3 runs to 12 residues. Germline values: CDR1 LNHDA, CDR2 SQIVND (reference sequence).

CDR3 bases: TGTGCCAGCAGCGAGGGACAGGGAAATGGCTACACCTTC. It translates to CASSEGQGNGYTF. This chain joins TRBV7-2 and TRBJ1-2, with 9 bases aligning to TRBD1. Germline loops: CDR1 SGHTA, CDR2 FQGNSA. This CDR3 is built from 13 residues. With V trimmed by 5 bases and J by 6 bases, 4 bases remained unmatched.

This clone was picked up one time. The CDR3 loop is CASRSGYEQYF. The CDR3, as DNA: TGCGCCAGCAGAAGCGGCTACGAGCAGTACTTC. The chain uses TRBV10-2 and TRBJ2-7; a possible D gene is TRBD2 (5 bases). Germline CDR1 WSHSY, CDR2 SAAADI. The V gene lost 6 bases and the J gene lost 3 bases, with 6 bases spanning the gap. The CDR3 sequence is 11 residues long.

V usage is TRBV5-5 and J usage is TRBJ1-5, with 8 nucleotides matching TRBD1. Germline V CDR1 and CDR2: SGHKS, YYEKEE (reference sequence). Trimming took 3 bases from V and 3 from J; bases not matched to a gene: 2. This CDR3 has 14 amino acids. CDR3 region: CASSSDRVNQPQHF. CDR3 DNA: TGTGCCAGCAGCTCGGACAGGGTCAATCAGCCCCAGCATTTT.

This chain uses TRBV11-2 with TRBJ1-1; possibly TRBD1 for D (5 bases). V lost 0 bases, J lost 6 bases, and 11 bases lay in between. The CDR3 is 14 residues long. CDR1 is SGHAT and CDR2 is FQNNGV in the germline V gene. CDR3 bases: TGTGCCAGCAGCTTAGATAAGGGGATCCCTGAAGCTTTCTTT. It translates to CASSLDKGIPEAFF.